The clone carrying this TCR beta chain was observed at least ten times. Its antigen is undetermined. Researchers amplified the TCR beta CDR3 regions from RNA transcripts. TCR CDR3 regions were first amplified by RT-PCR with HTBI primers. TCRdb re-analysed the multiplex PCR reads in MiXCR, keeping a single row per CDR3 protein. This table has around 300,000 distinct CDR3 sequences, roughly 13% appearing once. With duration under 3 months, ophthalmopathy was active: Clinical Activity Score at least 3, NOSPECS at least 4. For the diagnoses, clinical symptoms, serum thyroxine and TRAb, thyroid ultrasound and orbital computed tomography were used. The data belong to a study of T cells in Graves' hyperthyroidism and ophthalmopathy. Findings and caveats of the study: Ophthalmopathy was separated from stable hyperthyroidism by a 13 V-J model.

The CDR3 is 15 residues long. Germline V gene data show CDR1 as MNHNS and CDR2 as SASEGT. V was shortened by 7 bases and J by 6 bases, with 19 bases between the two germline ends. The clonotype originates from a woman aged 40 to 55 with Graves' ophthalmopathy. Input material: blood. The V call is TRBV6-1, the J call TRBJ2-1; D may correspond to TRBD1 or TRBD2 (6 bases each). DNA for the CDR3: TGTGCCAGCACCAAGGGGGGTACCACCCTCAATGAGCAGTTCTTC. As protein: CASTKGGTTLNEQFF.